This entry lists 19 T cell receptor beta chains sequenced from one sample in a study of graft-versus-host responses after intestinal transplantation. The assay was immunoSEQ multiplex PCR, and TCRdb's table has in-frame clones only and misses some. The sample has 99,000 or so clones, 92% seen once. Their recognized antigens are unknown. This specimen was unstimulated CD8+ T cells sorted from spleen or lymph node cells, taken before transplant. Every receptor here comes from a human donor who was the organ donor for an intestinal transplant.

In this sample, this clone turned up once. The J gene is TRBJ2-5, the V gene TRBV5-5; TRBD1 is a possible D gene (5 bases). The ends were cut back, 0 bases at V and 3 bases at J, with 9 bases in the middle. Germline V CDR1 and CDR2: SGHKS, YYEKEE (reference sequence). The CDR3 is 14 residues long. The CDR3 here is CASSLVGREETQYF. The CDR3 DNA is TGTGCCAGCAGCTTGGTGGGGCGCGAAGAGACCCAGTACTTC. Filled out from reference TRBV5-5 and TRBJ2-5, the complete variable domain reads DAGVTQSPTHLIKTRGQQVTLRCSPISGHKSVSWYQQVLGQGPQFIFQYYEKEERGRGNFPDRFSARQFPNYSSELNVNALLLGDSALYLCASSLVGREETQYFGPGTRLLVL.

The chain uses TRBV11-2 and TRBJ2-7; D is perhaps TRBD2 (6 bases). There are 14 residues in the CDR3. Germline assignment: CDR1 SGHAT and CDR2 FQNNGV. The V gene lost 0 bases and the J gene lost 4 bases, with 10 bases spanning the gap. The CDR3 DNA sequence: TGTGCCAGCAGCTTAGATCGGCGGGGTTACGAGCAGTACTTC. This encodes CASSLDRRGYEQYF.

The V and J genes are TRBV7-2 and TRBJ1-5; 7 bases fit TRBD1. With V trimmed by 5 bases and J by 0 bases, 10 bases remained unmatched. This CDR3 has 17 amino acids. In germline, CDR1 is SGHTA, CDR2 FQGNSA. CDR3 region: CASSPRGAPYSNQPQHF. The CDR3 coding sequence is TGTGCCAGCAGCCCCAGGGGGGCACCTTATAGCAATCAGCCCCAGCATTTT.

This rearrangement joins TRBV29-1 to TRBJ2-1, with TRBD2 identical over 8 bases. Trimming at V came to 4 bases and at J to 0 bases, leaving 11 bases not matched to a gene. CDR3 length: 17 amino acids. CDR1 and CDR2 (germline): SQVTM, ANQGSEA. The CDR3 spells CSVAGGGGLGSYNEQFF. CDR3 DNA: TGCAGCGTTGCGGGGGGGGGAGGACTAGGCTCCTACAATGAGCAGTTCTTC.

This clone was seen a single time. The V call is TRBV28, the J call TRBJ2-7; TRBD2 matches 8 bases. After removal of 3 bases from V and 0 bases from J, the junction contained 16 bases not matched to a gene. The CDR3 covers 19 residues. CDR1 MDHEN and CDR2 SYDVKM come from the germline V gene. Here the CDR3 reads CASSFDAPGGGGNSYEQYF. The CDR3 DNA reads as TGTGCCAGCAGTTTTGATGCTCCCGGGGGGGGCGGAAACTCCTACGAGCAGTACTTC.

The J gene is TRBJ2-2, the V gene TRBV2, with TRBD2 matching 9 bases. CDR1 is SNHLY and CDR2 is FYNNEI in the germline V gene. The length of the CDR3 is 17 residues. The trim removed 4 bases at V and 2 bases at J, leaving 8 bases unmatched. This CDR3 reads CASSVGLAGTNTGELFF. Written as DNA, the CDR3 is TGTGCCAGCAGTGTGGGGCTAGCGGGGACAAACACCGGGGAGCTGTTTTTT.

The gene calls are TRBV4-2 and TRBJ2-1, with 9 bases fitting TRBD2. The CDR3 runs to 16 residues. Per germline, CDR1 LGHNA and CDR2 YNFKEQ. The junction had 12 bases not matched to a gene; V was cut back by 4 bases and J by 8 bases. CDR3 nucleotides: TGTGCCAGCAGCCCCCTATGGGCGGGAGGGTTCTATGAGCAGTTCTTC. Protein sequence: CASSPLWAGGFYEQFF.

The chain links TRBV25-1 to TRBJ2-7; no clear D gene. The CDR3 totals 11 residues. V gave up 1 base and J gave up 6 bases, with 4 bases separating them. Germline V lookup: CDR1 MGHDK, CDR2 SYGVNS. The DNA of the CDR3 is TGTGCCAGCAGTGAATTCGGCGAGCAGTACTTC. It yields the protein CASSEFGEQYF.

The chain carries TRBV5-1 and TRBJ1-1; 8 bases are a match to TRBD1. CDR1 is SGHRS and CDR2 is YFSETQ in the germline V gene. Trimming at V came to 0 bases and at J to 6 bases, leaving 4 bases not matched to a gene. The CDR3 loop spans 14 amino acids. Here the CDR3 reads CASSLGQGTSEAFF. The CDR3 DNA sequence: TGCGCCAGCAGCTTGGGACAGGGGACTTCTGAAGCTTTCTTT.

The rearrangement joins TRBV7-9 to TRBJ1-6, with D possibly TRBD1 on 6 matching bases. This CDR3 is 15 amino acids long. The V gene's germline CDR1 is SEHNR and CDR2 FQNEAQ (reference sequence). With 5 bases removed from V and 8 bases from J, the gap between germline ends came to 16 bases. As DNA, the CDR3 is TGTGCCAGCAGCCACTTACAGGGAGTTGATTCACCCCTCCACTTT. This sequence encodes CASSHLQGVDSPLHF.

The V gene is TRBV5-4, the J gene TRBJ1-1; a possible D gene is TRBD1 (5 bases). There are 14 residues in the CDR3. Trimming left V 0 bases short and J 6 bases short, with 12 bases between. Per the germline V gene, CDR1 is SGHNT and CDR2 is YYREEE (reference sequence). The CDR3 bases are TGTGCCAGCAGCTTGGACTCCAGGGAAGCTGAAGCTTTCTTT. It is translated as CASSLDSREAEAFF. Full variable domain (missing parts from reference TRBV5-4 and TRBJ1-1): ETGVTQSPTHLIKTRGQQVTLRCSSQSGHNTVSWYQQALGQGPQFIFQYYREEENGRGNFPPRFSGLQFPNYSSELNVNALELDDSALYLCASSLDSREAEAFFGQGTRLTVV.

The genes are TRBV11-2 and TRBJ2-5; 7 bases match TRBD2. The CDR3 has 14 amino acids. In germline, CDR1 is SGHAT, CDR2 FQNNGV. V was pared by 0 bases and J by 4 bases, with 2 bases of the junction left unmatched. Written as DNA, the CDR3 is TGTGCCAGCAGCTTAGAGCCGGGAGGAGAGACCCAGTACTTC. It codes for CASSLEPGGETQYF.

This chain links TRBV6-6 with TRBJ2-7, with TRBD2 matching over 8 bases. Germline V gene data show CDR1 as MNHNY and CDR2 as SVGAGI (reference sequence). The CDR3 runs 15 residues. J gave up 2 bases and V 6 bases, and 9 bases lay outside the gene matches. The CDR3 DNA reads as TGTGCCAGCAGAAAACTAGCGGAGAAAGCCTACGAGCAGTACTTC. Amino acid sequence: CASRKLAEKAYEQYF.

This clone was observed a single time. The chain joins TRBV11-3 to TRBJ2-3; TRBD2 is a possible D gene (5 bases). CDR3 size: 17 residues. CDR1 is SGHNT and CDR2 is YENEEA in the germline V gene. The V gene lost 4 bases and the J gene lost 2 bases, with 19 bases spanning the gap. In DNA form, the CDR3 reads TGTGCCAGCAGCTCCCCTGACATCCAGCGGTACACAGATACGCAGTATTTT. It yields the protein CASSSPDIQRYTDTQYF.

The genes are TRBV19 and TRBJ1-5; 9 positions match TRBD1. From germline, CDR1 is LNHDA and CDR2 SQIVND (reference sequence). The CDR3 runs 16 residues. With V trimmed by 0 bases and J by 6 bases, 6 bases remained unmatched. DNA of the CDR3: TGTGCCAGTAGTATAGAAACCGGACAGGGGAGTCAGCCCCAGCATTTT. Its translation is CASSIETGQGSQPQHF.

V and J are TRBV29-1 and TRBJ1-5; 8 bases are shared with TRBD1. The CDR3 runs 15 residues. The V segment lost 3 bases and the J segment 7 bases; nucleotides outside the gene matches: 11. The V gene's germline CDR1 is SQVTM and CDR2 ANQGSEA. Written as DNA, the CDR3 is TGCAGCGTTGAGGTGGACAGGGAAGTGGAGCAGCCCCAGCATTTT. Translated, it gives CSVEVDREVEQPQHF.

This sequence joins TRBV7-8 and TRBJ1-2; no clear D. The CDR3 has 13 residues. V lost 3 bases and J 9 bases, leaving 14 bases between the germline ends. Per the germline V gene, CDR1 is SGHVS and CDR2 is FQNEAQ. The CDR3 spells CASSFAVWLSYTF. The CDR3 nucleotides are TGTGCCAGCAGCTTTGCGGTCTGGCTTAGCTACACCTTC.

This clone was seen a few times. The chain is built from TRBV5-4 and TRBJ2-3; weak D call: TRBD1 (6 bases). Deletions cut 2 bases from V and 5 bases from J, with 12 bases between. Germline V gene sequence: CDR1 SGHNT, CDR2 YYREEE (reference sequence). The CDR3 is 14 amino acids. Here the CDR3 DNA reads TGTGCCAGCAGCTTCATCTGGGGACAAGATACGCAGTATTTT. Protein sequence: CASSFIWGQDTQYF.

The V and J genes are TRBV7-2 and TRBJ2-1, with 7 bases that match TRBD1. This CDR3 contains 16 residues. Germline V gene data show CDR1 as SGHTA and CDR2 as FQGNSA. Trimming cost V 4 bases and J 3 bases; bases outside gene matches: 9. The CDR3 DNA is TGTGCCAGCAGCTCAAACGGACAGGATTACTACAATGAGCAGTTCTTC. Protein sequence: CASSSNGQDYYNEQFF.